This T cell receptor beta chain is from a study of T cell repertoires in cytomegalovirus infection. Study overall: TCR beta signatures that were public indicated CMV infection and matching HLA type.

In TCRdb, the reads were re-called with MiXCR into one record per CDR3 protein. The sample yields about 140,000 distinct CDR3 sequences, roughly 6% seen once. This clonotype showed up many times. Its antigen remains unidentified. The study, taken as a whole, reports: Within the response measured ex vivo, HLA-C-restricted CMV-specific TCR beta clonotypes were dominant. CMV carriers with the relevant HLA were identified by cumulative public TCR beta family frequency.

The sequenced sample was PBMCs. The sequence was obtained from a human donor in good health (CMV status not recorded). Some clones in this sample may be carry-over from other donors' samples.

The CDR3 DNA sequence: TGTGCCAGCAGCCAAGAGGGGGCTAGCGGGGGGAGGTCAGATACGCAGTATTTT. Its translation: CASSQEGASGGRSDTQYF. This chain connects TRBV4-2 to TRBJ2-3, with TRBD2 matching 11 bases. This CDR3 spans 18 amino acids. The J segment lost 4 bases and the V segment lost 0 bases, leaving 9 bases of the junction unmatched. In germline, CDR1 is LGHNA, CDR2 YNFKEQ.